This T cell receptor beta chain is from a study of T cells in Graves' hyperthyroidism and ophthalmopathy. From RNA transcripts, TCR beta CDR3 regions were amplified. A first-round RT-PCR of the TCR CDR3 used the HTBI primer set. TCRdb fed the multiplex PCR reads into MiXCR, producing one record per CDR3 protein. Counted here are about 600,000 distinct CDR3 sequences, 13% to 15% occurring once; the ten biggest clones make up 7% to 9%. At least ten counts were recorded for this clonotype. Trimming shortened V by 0 bases and J by 4 bases, and 15 bases separated the two germline ends. The CDR3 is made up of 16 amino acids. The V gene's germline CDR1 is LGHDT and CDR2 YNNKEL (reference sequence).

Specimen: blood. The receptor's source is a woman aged 18-29 years with Graves' ophthalmopathy. V and J are TRBV3-1 and TRBJ2-5; D is possibly TRBD1 or TRBD2 (5 bases each). The CDR3 nucleotides are TGTGCCAGCAGCCAAGATGTCTCAGGGACGGTAGAGACCCAGTACTTC. Amino acids: CASSQDVSGTVETQYF.